This is a list of T cell receptor beta chains from one sample in a study of cytomegalovirus exposure and HLA in healthy donors. Sequencing used immunoSEQ multiplex PCR; TCRdb keeps in-frame clones, though not all of them. The sample records about 140,000 clones, around three quarters being singletons. The source material was PBMCs. These receptors all stem from a man younger than 35 in good health and CMV-seronegative. The CDR3 runs from the conserved cysteine through the conserved F or W. Each record gives: clone size, J gene, V gene, D gene, CDR3 protein, CDR3 DNA. A D gene is named only where the DNA matches it firmly. Clone size, where shown, is once, few, many, or a class for clones that have expanded.

>.|TRBJ1-4|TRBV7-8|.
CASSRGSVEKLFF
TGTGCCAGCAGCCGCGGCTCAGTGGAAAAACTGTTTTTT
>.|TRBJ1-3|TRBV6-1|.
CASRSIGEGNTIYF
TGTGCCAGCAGAAGCATAGGGGAAGGAAACACCATATATTTT
>.|TRBJ2-5|TRBV19|.
CASSWLAQETQYF
TGTGCCAGTAGTTGGCTAGCGCAAGAGACCCAGTACTTC
>once|TRBJ2-3|TRBV9|TRBD2
CASSVSSGGTSTDTQYF
TGTGCCAGCAGCGTATCTAGCGGGGGTACTAGCACAGATACGCAGTATTTT
>.|TRBJ2-6|TRBV9|.
CASSAPSGAGANVLTF
TGTGCCAGCAGCGCCCCGTCAGGGGCTGGGGCCAACGTCCTGACTTTC
>.|TRBJ2-5|TRBV5-4|.
CASSLGLAGETQYF
TGTGCCAGCAGCTTAGGCCTTGCGGGGGAGACCCAGTACTTC
>.|TRBJ2-3|TRBV13|.
CVSSTGGGVTDTQYF
TGTGTCAGCAGTACCGGGGGTGGTGTCACAGATACGCAGTATTTT
>.|TRBJ1-6|TRBV7-9|TRBD1
CASSLAAGTANSPLHF
TGTGCCAGCAGCTTAGCGGCCGGGACAGCTAATTCACCCCTCCACTTT
>.|TRBJ1-2|TRBV7-9|.
CASTTGRVYGYTF
TGTGCCAGCACCACTGGGAGGGTGTATGGCTACACCTTC
>.|TRBJ1-2|TRBV5-1|TRBD1
CASRLGGTGYGYTF
TGCGCCAGCAGACTTGGCGGGACAGGGTATGGCTACACCTTC
>.|TRBJ1-3|TRBV5-1|.
CASSLTGYGNTIYF
TGCGCCAGCAGCTTGACCGGGTATGGAAACACCATATATTTT
>once|TRBJ1-2|TRBV30|TRBD1
CAWTQTGNVNYGYTF
TGTGCCTGGACCCAGACAGGGAATGTCAACTATGGCTACACCTTC
>.|TRBJ2-2|TRBV11-3|.
CASSVTGQVGELFF
TGTGCCAGCAGCGTCACAGGGCAGGTCGGGGAGCTGTTTTTT
>.|TRBJ2-5|TRBV7-7|TRBD2
CASSLGTSGLQETQYF
TGTGCTAGCAGCTTAGGGACTAGCGGCTTACAAGAGACCCAGTACTTC
>.|TRBJ1-3|TRBV28|.
CASSLAQPGNTIYF
TGTGCCAGCAGTTTAGCACAGCCAGGAAACACCATATATTTT
>.|TRBJ2-2|TRBV10-2|TRBD1
CASSLTGANTGELFF
TGCGCCAGCAGCTTGACAGGGGCGAACACCGGGGAGCTGTTTTTT
>.|TRBJ1-4|TRBV5-6|.
CASSLLAGRGATNEKLFF
TGTGCCAGCAGCTTGTTAGCAGGGCGCGGGGCAACTAATGAAAAACTGTTTTTT
>.|TRBJ2-2|TRBV6-1|TRBD1
CASSPGTGGRGELFF
TGTGCCAGCAGTCCCGGGACAGGGGGCAGGGGGGAGCTGTTTTTT
>.|TRBJ2-5|TRBV5-4|.
CASSQRTPTLETQYF
TGTGCCAGCAGCCAACGGACACCAACCCTAGAGACCCAGTACTTC
>.|TRBJ1-5|TRBV10-3|TRBD1
CAISSGGVQPQHF
TGTGCCATCAGCTCAGGGGGCGTGCAGCCCCAGCATTTT
>.|TRBJ2-1|TRBV14|TRBD2
CASSQDYGRGSIYNEQFF
TGTGCCAGCAGCCAAGATTACGGGCGGGGGAGCATCTACAATGAGCAGTTCTTC
>.|TRBJ1-1|TRBV18|TRBD1
CASSRPTGGITEAFF
TGTGCCAGCTCACGACCGACAGGGGGCATCACTGAAGCTTTCTTT